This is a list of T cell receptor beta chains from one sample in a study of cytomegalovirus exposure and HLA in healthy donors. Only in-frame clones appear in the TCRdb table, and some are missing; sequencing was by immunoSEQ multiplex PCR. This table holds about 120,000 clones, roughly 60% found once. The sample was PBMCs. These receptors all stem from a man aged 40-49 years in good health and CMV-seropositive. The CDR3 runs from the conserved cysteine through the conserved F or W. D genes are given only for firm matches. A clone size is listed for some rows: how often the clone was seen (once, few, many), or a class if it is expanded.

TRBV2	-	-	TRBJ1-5	CASSGFGTGVPQPQHF	TGTGCCAGCAGTGGTTTCGGCACGGGGGTCCCTCAGCCCCAGCATTTT
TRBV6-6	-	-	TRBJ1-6	CASSSGQSSYNSPLHF	TGTGCCAGCAGCTCCGGACAGTCCTCCTATAATTCACCCCTCCACTTT
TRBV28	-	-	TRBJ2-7	CASRGQTATYEQYF	TGTGCCAGCCGTGGACAGACTGCCACCTACGAGCAGTACTTC
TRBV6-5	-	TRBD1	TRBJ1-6	CASKRSGQGRSPLHF	TGTGCCAGCAAAAGGTCGGGACAGGGTCGTTCACCCCTCCACTTT
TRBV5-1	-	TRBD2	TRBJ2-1	CASTKTTGLATNEQFF	TGCGCCAGTACCAAGACCACGGGACTAGCTACCAATGAGCAGTTCTTC
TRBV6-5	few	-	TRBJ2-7	CASSYSSSLEQYF	TGTGCCAGCAGTTACTCCTCCAGTCTCGAGCAGTACTTC
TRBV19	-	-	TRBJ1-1	CASSTRQVAEAFF	TGTGCCAGTAGTACCCGACAGGTAGCTGAAGCTTTCTTT
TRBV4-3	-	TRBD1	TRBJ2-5	CASSHDRSGTVQETQYF	TGCGCCAGCAGCCACGACCGCTCCGGGACAGTCCAAGAGACCCAGTACTTC
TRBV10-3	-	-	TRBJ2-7	CATLPGDGEQYF	TGTGCCACCTTGCCAGGGGATGGCGAGCAGTACTTC
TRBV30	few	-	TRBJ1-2	CAWSVPGNYGYTF	TGTGCCTGGAGTGTACCAGGGAACTATGGCTACACCTTC
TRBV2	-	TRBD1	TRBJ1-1	CATPRQGGINTEAFF	TGTGCCACCCCGCGACAGGGGGGCATTAACACTGAAGCTTTCTTT
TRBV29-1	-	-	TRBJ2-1	CSVGGDEQFF	TGCAGCGTTGGGGGCGATGAGCAGTTCTTC
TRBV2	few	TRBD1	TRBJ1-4	CASNNGQGNEKLFF	TGTGCCAGCAATAATGGACAGGGCAATGAAAAACTGTTTTTT
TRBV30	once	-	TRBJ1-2	CAWNRESGNGYTF	TGTGCCTGGAACCGGGAGTCAGGAAATGGCTACACCTTC
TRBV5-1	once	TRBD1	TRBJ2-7	CASSFGTGTYEQYF	TGCGCCAGCAGCTTCGGGACAGGTACCTACGAGCAGTACTTC
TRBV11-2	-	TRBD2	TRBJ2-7	CASRRGGSYEQYF	TGTGCCAGCAGGCGGGGGGGTAGTTACGAGCAGTACTTC
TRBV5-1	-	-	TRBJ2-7	CASSRIRDEQYF	TGCGCCAGCAGCCGAATCAGGGACGAGCAGTACTTC
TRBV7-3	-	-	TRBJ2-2	CASSANTGGADTGELFF	TGTGCCAGCAGCGCCAATACAGGGGGGGCAGACACCGGGGAGCTGTTTTTT
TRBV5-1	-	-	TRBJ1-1	CASSHPPGQVMNTEAFF	TGCGCCAGCAGCCACCCCCCGGGACAAGTTATGAACACTGAAGCTTTCTTT
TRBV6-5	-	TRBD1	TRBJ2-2	CASRDRASNTGELFF	TGTGCCAGCAGGGACAGGGCTTCGAACACCGGGGAGCTGTTTTTT
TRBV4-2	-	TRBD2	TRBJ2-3	CASSQEQGSGGADTQYF	TGTGCCAGCAGCCAAGAACAAGGCAGCGGGGGGGCAGATACGCAGTATTTT
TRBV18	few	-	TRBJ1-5	CASSPGESQPQHF	TGTGCCAGCTCCCCAGGGGAGAGTCAGCCCCAGCATTTT
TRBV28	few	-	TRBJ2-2	CASSVDSTGELFF	TGTGCCAGCAGCGTCGACAGCACCGGGGAGCTGTTTTTT
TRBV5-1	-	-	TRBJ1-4	CASAQGEVSIGEKLFF	TGCGCCAGCGCACAGGGAGAGGTCTCGATAGGTGAAAAACTGTTTTTT
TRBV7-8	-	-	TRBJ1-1	CASSLGSSRTEAFF	TGTGCCAGCAGCTTAGGTAGTTCTCGTACCGAAGCTTTCTTT
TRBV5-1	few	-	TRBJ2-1	CASRRDSSSYNEQFF	TGCGCCAGCAGACGGGACTCCTCCTCCTACAATGAGCAGTTCTTC
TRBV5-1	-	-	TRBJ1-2	CASSLAGVAALFYGYTF	TGCGCCAGCAGCTTGGCAGGGGTCGCCGCCCTCTTCTATGGCTACACCTTC